This entry features one T cell receptor beta chain sequence. Its antigen remains unidentified. This specimen comes from a study of cytomegalovirus exposure and HLA in healthy donors. About the research overall: When 398 donors were genotyped, around 77% of them were found to fall in the Caucasian-associated ancestry cluster. Overall study findings and caveats: In vitro experiments confirmed that three CMV-associated chains were specific for CMV antigens. In a later analysis, at a false discovery rate of 0.05, about 15,000 TCR beta sequences were associated with HLA alleles. Cytomegalovirus association was listed for about 180 TCR beta chains.

The PCR contained 60 Vbeta and 13 Jbeta primers. Method: immunoSEQ multiplex PCR; TCRdb's copy keeps in-frame clones and lacks some. Found here are about 130,000 clones, 66% of them singletons; the top ten hold 1.5% to 2%. V lost 10 bases to trimming and J lost 5 bases; unmatched junction nucleotides: 10. Germline CDR1 and CDR2: MNHEY and SVGAGI. This CDR3 is 13 amino acids long. This sequence was found in a human donor in good health. The chain recombines TRBV6-5 with TRBJ2-7; TRBD1 agrees at 8 bases. Specimen: PBMCs. CDR3 protein: CATNRGAENEQYF. The CDR3 DNA reads as TGTGCCACCAACAGGGGGGCTGAGAACGAGCAGTACTTC.